The 2 T cell receptor beta chains below all came from one sample that was sequenced in a study of cytomegalovirus exposure and HLA in healthy donors. Some clones are missing from TCRdb's copy, which holds only in-frame ones; the method was immunoSEQ multiplex PCR. The sample contains 55,000 to 70,000 clones, about 91% of which appear only once. Input material: PBMCs. Source of these receptors: a man aged 18-30 years in good health and CMV-seronegative.

The chain carries TRBV30 and TRBJ2-1, with 11 bases that match TRBD2. CDR3 length equals 17 residues. Germline CDR1 reads GTSNPN; CDR2 reads SVGIG (reference sequence). V trimming: 1 base; J trimming: 3 bases; junction bases outside the gene matches: 8. CDR3 residues: CAWSETPGLADYNEQFF. CDR3 nucleotide sequence: TGTGCCTGGAGTGAGACCCCGGGACTAGCGGACTACAATGAGCAGTTCTTC.

This clone was picked up a small number of times. The CDR3 sequence is CASSDGGENTEAFF. CDR3 DNA: TGTGCCAGCAGTGACGGCGGGGAGAACACTGAAGCTTTCTTT. This rearrangement joins TRBV6-4 to TRBJ1-1; D ambiguous. With 2 bases removed from V and 1 base from J, the gap between germline ends came to 8 bases. The CDR3 loop spans 14 amino acids. Germline assignment: CDR1 MRHNA and CDR2 SNTAGT.